This is a list of T cell receptor beta chains from one sample in a study of blood T cell repertoires in COVID-19. TCRdb keeps only in-frame clones here, not all; method: immunoSEQ multiplex PCR. The profile shows under 250,000 clones, about 88% of them singletons. The sequencing sample was made of peripheral blood. Receptors were obtained from a woman aged 40 to 55 with acute or convalescent COVID-19. The CDR3 runs from the conserved cysteine through the conserved F or W. The D gene is left open where the match is weak. Size is stated for part of the rows, as once, few or many counts, or as a class when the clone is expanded.

CDR3 length | J gene | V gene | D gene | clone size | CDR3 DNA | CDR3 protein
10 | TRBJ2-5 | TRBV12-5 | NA | NA | TGTGCTAGTGCCATCGAGACCCAGTACTTC | CASAIETQYF
15 | TRBJ1-2 | TRBV29-1 | TRBD1 | NA | TGCAGCGTTGATCATGGACAGGGGATTAACTATGGCTACACCTTC | CSVDHGQGINYGYTF
17 | TRBJ2-1 | TRBV19 | NA | NA | TGTGCCAGTAGTATAGACGGCGGGGCTCGCGCCTACAATGAGCAGTTCTTC | CASSIDGGARAYNEQFF
18 | TRBJ2-1 | TRBV4-1 | TRBD1 | NA | TGCGCCAGCTTGGGATGGACAGGGAGATGGTCTACCTACAATGAGCAGTTCTTC | CASLGWTGRWSTYNEQFF
18 | TRBJ1-2 | TRBV19 | NA | NA | TGTGCCAGTAGTTCCCCCTCTCAGCCCTCGGCTGGGGGGTATGGCTACACCTTC | CASSSPSQPSAGGYGYTF
14 | TRBJ1-2 | TRBV11-2 | NA | NA | TGTGCCAGCAGCTTAGCTCGGGAAAACTATGGCTACACCTTC | CASSLARENYGYTF
15 | TRBJ2-3 | TRBV9 | TRBD2 | NA | TGTGCCAGCAGCGCTAGCGGGGGGGCGACAGATACGCAGTATTTT | CASSASGGATDTQYF
15 | TRBJ2-1 | TRBV4-1 | TRBD1 | once | TGCGCCAGCAGCCCGGGACAGGGGCCCTACAATGAGCAGTTCTTC | CASSPGQGPYNEQFF
13 | TRBJ1-2 | TRBV11-2 | NA | NA | TGTGCCAGCAGCCCCTCCGAGGTGGTAGGCTACACCTTC | CASSPSEVVGYTF
14 | TRBJ1-3 | TRBV7-2 | NA | NA | TGTGCCAGCAGCCAACAGAGCTCTGGAAACACCATATATTTT | CASSQQSSGNTIYF
15 | TRBJ1-3 | TRBV19 | NA | NA | TGTGCCAGTAGTATCTCCGCAGGGGTCGGAAACACCATATATTTT | CASSISAGVGNTIYF
16 | TRBJ2-1 | TRBV5-6 | TRBD2 | NA | TGTGCCAGCAGCTTGATGCGGGGGGGCTACTACAATGAGCAGTTCTTC | CASSLMRGGYYNEQFF
15 | TRBJ1-2 | TRBV10-2 | TRBD1 | NA | TGCGCCAGCAGTGAAACCCCGACAGGGTCCTATGGCTACACCTTC | CASSETPTGSYGYTF
17 | TRBJ2-3 | TRBV4-2 | TRBD2 | NA | TGTGCCAGCAGCCAAGAATTAGCGGGGGGGCCCCAAGATACGCAGTATTTT | CASSQELAGGPQDTQYF
14 | TRBJ2-3 | TRBV5-1 | NA | once | TGCGCCAGCCGGCAGGGTCAGGGCCGAGATACGCAGTATTTT | CASRQGQGRDTQYF
13 | TRBJ1-5 | TRBV6-5 | TRBD1 | once | TGTGCCAGCAGGGACAGGCCAAATCAGCCCCAGCATTTT | CASRDRPNQPQHF
20 | TRBJ1-2 | TRBV10-2 | NA | NA | TGCGCCAGCAGTGAGCCCGCCACGACAGGATTTTTCTTAGGTCACTATGGCTACACCTTC | CASSEPATTGFFLGHYGYTF
13 | TRBJ1-1 | TRBV6-4 | NA | NA | TGTGCCAGCAGTGTGACAGTACGAACTGAAGCTTTCTTT | CASSVTVRTEAFF
14 | TRBJ1-6 | TRBV5-1 | TRBD1 | NA | TGCGCCAGCAGCTCCGGACAGGATGGATCACCCCTCCACTTT | CASSSGQDGSPLHF
14 | TRBJ1-3 | TRBV30 | NA | NA | TGTGCCTGGAGCGAGGACCGGGGGGTGGACACCATATATTTT | CAWSEDRGVDTIYF
15 | TRBJ2-3 | TRBV3-1/TRBV3-2 | NA | NA | TGTGCCAGCAGCCTGACGGGTTTTGGCACAGATACGCAGTATTTT | CASSLTGFGTDTQYF
13 | TRBJ2-1 | TRBV30 | NA | NA | TGTGCCTGGAGTGTACTTGGTTACAATGAGCAGTTCTTC | CAWSVLGYNEQFF
16 | TRBJ2-1 | TRBV7-8 | TRBD1 | NA | TGTGCCAGCAGCTCCCCATCCGGGACAGCAGACAATGAGCAGTTCTTC | CASSSPSGTADNEQFF
14 | TRBJ1-5 | TRBV2 | NA | once | TGTGCCAGCAGTGGGCAGCGTTCCAATCAGCCCCAGCATTTT | CASSGQRSNQPQHF
13 | TRBJ1-5 | TRBV6-5 | NA | NA | TGTGCCAGCAGTAGAGGGAAGAATCAGCCCCAGCATTTT | CASSRGKNQPQHF
13 | TRBJ2-4 | TRBV12-3/TRBV12-4 | NA | NA | TGTGCCAGCAGCCCCCAGGGCGGAAACATTCAGTACTTC | CASSPQGGNIQYF
13 | TRBJ2-3 | TRBV18 | TRBD2 | NA | TGTGCCAGCTCACTTGGACTAGCGGGGGACCAGTATTTT | CASSLGLAGDQYF
16 | TRBJ2-3 | TRBV5-6 | NA | NA | TGTGCCAGCAGCCCGCCGGACACAGTGGGTTCAGATACGCAGTATTTT | CASSPPDTVGSDTQYF
14 | TRBJ1-1 | TRBV19 | NA | NA | TGTGCCAGTAGTATGGACAGCTCGAACACTGAAGCTTTCTTT | CASSMDSSNTEAFF
14 | TRBJ2-2 | TRBV7-9 | TRBD2 | NA | TGTGCCAGCAGCTTCGGGGGGGCCACCGGGGAGCTGTTTTTT | CASSFGGATGELFF
15 | TRBJ1-1 | TRBV4-1 | TRBD1 | NA | TGCGCCAGCAGCCATTCAGGGGGCCTCAACACTGAAGCTTTCTTT | CASSHSGGLNTEAFF
14 | TRBJ1-2 | TRBV4-1 | TRBD1 | NA | TGCGCCAGCAGCCCGCGACAGGGGGCATATGGCTACACCTTC | CASSPRQGAYGYTF
14 | TRBJ1-2 | TRBV6-5 | NA | NA | TGTGCCAGCAGTTACTCATCAGGGCAACAAGGCTACACCTTC | CASSYSSGQQGYTF
13 | TRBJ1-1 | TRBV4-1 | NA | NA | TGCGCCAGCAGTACGGCGGGGAGCACTGAAGCTTTCTTT | CASSTAGSTEAFF
14 | TRBJ2-5 | TRBV19 | TRBD1 | NA | TGTGCCAGTAGTATAGGACAGGGGCAAGAGACCCAGTACTTC | CASSIGQGQETQYF
16 | TRBJ2-1 | TRBV5-1 | TRBD2 | NA | TGCGCCAGCAGCTTGGACGGCGGGGGGGCCTACAATGAGCAGTTCTTC | CASSLDGGGAYNEQFF
11 | TRBJ1-1 | TRBV29-1 | NA | NA | TGCAGCGCCTACAGGGTCTCTGAAGCTTTCTTT | CSAYRVSEAFF
17 | TRBJ1-2 | TRBV18 | NA | NA | TGTGCCAGCTCACTACTAGCCGCGGGGGGCCTGGAAAATGGCTACACCTTC | CASSLLAAGGLENGYTF
16 | TRBJ2-1 | TRBV7-9 | NA | NA | TGTGCCAGCAGCTTCACGATGTCAGGACTCCCGTACGAGCAGTTCTTC | CASSFTMSGLPYEQFF
14 | TRBJ1-6 | TRBV30 | NA | NA | TGTGCCTGGAGTCCAGGGGCAGGGGATTCACCCCTCCACTTT | CAWSPGAGDSPLHF
15 | TRBJ2-1 | TRBV11-1 | TRBD2 | NA | TGTGCCAGCAGCCTAGGGACTAGCGGCAATAATGAGCAGTTCTTC | CASSLGTSGNNEQFF
15 | TRBJ2-5 | TRBV7-6 | NA | NA | TGTGCCAGCAGCCCATTAACAGGGTACCAAGAGACCCAGTACTTC | CASSPLTGYQETQYF
16 | TRBJ2-3 | TRBV27 | NA | NA | TGTGCCAGCAGTTTAGGGGTGTGGGGGCCCACAGATACGCAGTATTTT | CASSLGVWGPTDTQYF
15 | TRBJ1-1 | TRBV11-2 | TRBD1 | NA | TGTGCCAGCAGCACTCAGCAGGGGGCTGGGACTGAAGCTTTCTTT | CASSTQQGAGTEAFF
13 | TRBJ2-1 | TRBV7-9 | TRBD2 | NA | TGTGCCAGCAGCTTAGTTAGCCGCGGGGGGGTAATCTTC | CASSLVSRGGVIF
13 | TRBJ1-1 | TRBV19 | NA | NA | TGTGCCAGTAGCCCCAGTGAGGTAAATGAAGCTTTCTTT | CASSPSEVNEAFF
16 | TRBJ2-6 | TRBV4-1 | TRBD1 | NA | TGCGCCAGCAGCCACACAGGGGGCGATGGGGCCAACGTCCTGACTTTC | CASSHTGGDGANVLTF
13 | TRBJ2-1 | TRBV4-1 | NA | NA | TGCGCCAGCAGCCAGACAGACAACAATGAGCAGTTCTTC | CASSQTDNNEQFF
13 | TRBJ1-4 | TRBV5-6 | NA | NA | TGTGCCAGCAGCTTGGTTGGCAGAGAAAAACTGTTTTTT | CASSLVGREKLFF
15 | TRBJ2-3 | TRBV24-1 | NA | NA | TGTGCCACCAGACCGACAGAGCTTAGCACAGATACGCAGTATTTT | CATRPTELSTDTQYF
13 | TRBJ2-3 | TRBV6-4 | NA | NA | TGTGCCAGCAGTGAAGCGTTCACAGATACGCAGTATTTT | CASSEAFTDTQYF
16 | TRBJ1-6 | TRBV6-4 | NA | NA | TGTGCCAGCAGTGCGGTCTTCGGAGTAGGAGGTTCACCCCTCCACTTT | CASSAVFGVGGSPLHF
14 | TRBJ1-2 | TRBV6-4 | NA | NA | TGTGCCAGCAGTCCAACAGCCTATAACTATGGCTACACCTTC | CASSPTAYNYGYTF
10 | TRBJ2-5 | TRBV20-1 | TRBD1 | NA | TGCAGTGCGCTACAACAGGGGGCATACTTC | CSALQQGAYF
14 | TRBJ2-2 | TRBV18 | NA | NA | TGTGCCAGCTCACCAGGACTAAACACCGGGGAGCTGTTTTTT | CASSPGLNTGELFF
14 | TRBJ2-3 | TRBV6-5 | NA | NA | TGTGCCAGCAGTTACTCGGAACGGGCGGGTACGCAGTATTTT | CASSYSERAGTQYF
13 | TRBJ1-2 | TRBV27 | NA | NA | TGTGCCAGCAGTTGGAGCGGGTTGGATGGCTACACCTTC | CASSWSGLDGYTF